The clone carrying this T cell receptor (beta chain) was detected only a few times. These data belong to a study of CDR3 diversity in severe acne. Trimming removed 6 bases from V and 4 bases from J, with 15 bases in between. Germline CDR1 and CDR2: MNHEY and SVGAGI. This CDR3 region has 15 residues. TCRdb reanalysed the PCR reads using MiXCR and keeps one entry per CDR3 protein. The table includes 97,000 or so distinct CDR3 sequences, roughly half detected once. The V gene is TRBV6-5, the J gene TRBJ2-2; D not resolved. The clonotype originates from a male donor with acne. The sample taken for sequencing was blood. The CDR3 region has the DNA TGTGCCAGCAGCCCTTGGCGGAGAACCACCGGGGAGCTGTTTTTT. Its translation: CASSPWRRTTGELFF.